This T cell receptor (beta chain) was retrieved from a study of blood T cells in healthy people across ages. Points from the study as a whole: Unknown CMV status may confound age-related changes in expanded clones. When set beside aged donors, long-lived donors presented more naive CD4+ cells and higher diversity.

Primed by a sample-barcoded 5' primer and a J-beta primer mix, a second PCR proceeded for 7 to 11 cycles. Using its own MiXCR run on the 5' RACE reads, TCRdb lists one record per CDR3 protein. The sample includes about 800,000 distinct CDR3 sequences, 55% to 70% of them seen just once. J gave up 4 bases and V 5 bases, and 8 bases lay outside the gene matches. The CDR3 runs to 15 residues. The V gene's germline CDR1 is SEHNR and CDR2 FQNEAQ (reference sequence). About this clonotype: The antigen is undetermined.

Extraction of total RNA produced a minimum of 5 micrograms from each sample. Sample: blood. The chain carries TRBV7-9 and TRBJ1-2; the match to TRBD1 covers 9 bases. The clonotype comes from a man aged 25 to 40 in good health. CDR3 DNA sequence: TGTGCCAGCAGCCCGCTACAGGGGGCGGGCTATGGCTACACCTTC. It translates to CASSPLQGAGYGYTF. Filled out from reference TRBV7-9 and TRBJ1-2, the complete variable domain reads DTGVSQNPRHKITKRGQNVTFRCDPISEHNRLYWYRQTLGQGPEFLTYFQNEAQLEKSRLLSDRFSAERPKGSFSTLEIQRTEQGDSAMYLCASSPLQGAGYGYTFGSGTRLTVV.